These 27 T cell receptor beta chains originate from one sample sequenced in a study of T-cell reconstitution after alpha-beta-depleted transplantation in children. Preparing the TCRbeta library involved the use of unique molecular identifiers. TCRdb reprocessed the PCR reads with MiXCR, giving one entry per CDR3 protein. Here the sample spans a few hundred thousand distinct CDR3 sequences, roughly 30% being singletons. The sequenced sample was PBMCs, obtained before TCRalphabeta/CD19-depleted stem cell transplant. Source of these receptors: a boy under three years old with Wiskott-Aldrich syndrome, due to receive a stem cell transplant.

This clonotype has more than one count but fewer than ten. The chain recombines TRBV20-1 with TRBJ2-3; D is tentatively TRBD1 or TRBD2 (5 bases each). The V gene's germline CDR1 is DFQATT and CDR2 SNEGSKA (reference sequence). With 3 bases removed from V and 2 bases from J, the gap between germline ends came to 12 bases. The CDR3 length is 14 residues. CDR3 amino acids: CSASPGTTTDTQYF. In DNA form, the CDR3 reads TGCAGTGCTAGCCCGGGGACCACCACAGATACGCAGTATTTT.

In its sample, this clonotype was seen a few times. The rearrangement links TRBV29-1 to TRBJ2-1, with D perhaps matching TRBD1 (6 bases). The CDR3 extends over 13 amino acids. Germline V gene data show CDR1 as SQVTM and CDR2 as ANQGSEA. V was pared by 7 bases and J by 0 bases, with 10 bases between. The CDR3 sequence is CSAQGSSYNEQFF. The DNA of the CDR3 is TGCAGCGCGCAGGGGAGCTCCTACAATGAGCAGTTCTTC.

The gene calls are TRBV20-1 and TRBJ2-4, with TRBD2 identical over 9 bases. The CDR3 runs 13 residues. Germline CDR1 and CDR2: DFQATT and SNEGSKA (reference sequence). V gave up 3 bases and J gave up 8 bases; unmatched junction bases: 5. The CDR3 loop reads CSARGLAGYIQYF. For the CDR3, the DNA is TGCAGTGCTAGGGGGCTAGCGGGGTACATTCAGTACTTC.

This clonotype showed up just a few times. The chain employs TRBV4-1 and TRBJ2-7; D gene uncertain. The V and J ends lost 2 bases and 2 bases respectively, with 4 bases between them. This CDR3 region has 12 residues. Germline V gives CDR1 MGHRA, CDR2 YSYEKL. CDR3 bases: TGCGCCAGCAGCCAATTCACCTACGAGCAGTACTTC. As protein: CASSQFTYEQYF.

This clonotype showed up just a few times. The CDR3, as DNA: TGCGCCAGCAGCTTGGGAAGGCGGGAGGGCAATGAGCAGTTCTTC. Protein product: CASSLGRREGNEQFF. This chain joins TRBV5-1 and TRBJ2-1; TRBD2 agrees at 9 bases. The V gene's germline CDR1 is SGHRS and CDR2 YFSETQ. This CDR3 contains 15 residues. Trimming cost V 0 bases and J 6 bases; bases outside gene matches: 4.

This clonotype was observed a handful of times. CDR3 nucleotide sequence: TGTGCCAGCAGCTTAACGGGGCAGGGGAGCGACGAGCAGTACTTC. This codes for CASSLTGQGSDEQYF. The V gene is TRBV7-9, the J gene TRBJ2-7, with a possible D match to TRBD1 (6 bases). The CDR3 totals 15 residues. CDR1 and CDR2 (germline): SEHNR, FQNEAQ (reference sequence). V was pared by 2 bases and J by 5 bases, with 16 bases between.

This clonotype showed up just a few times. V usage is TRBV29-1 and J usage is TRBJ2-5; no reliable D call. CDR1 and CDR2 (germline): SQVTM, ANQGSEA. V was trimmed by 6 bases and J by 1 base, leaving 15 bases between them. The CDR3 is 14 amino acids. The CDR3 is CSVSLRLIQETQYF. The CDR3 coding sequence is TGCAGCGTGTCCCTCAGACTGATCCAAGAGACCCAGTACTTC.

There are a few counts of this clonotype. This chain connects TRBV29-1 to TRBJ2-1; D may correspond to TRBD1 or TRBD2 (5 bases each). Germline V lookup: CDR1 SQVTM, CDR2 ANQGSEA. This CDR3 is 15 amino acids long. Deletions cut 0 bases from V and 3 bases from J, with 12 bases between. CDR3 loop: CSVEEGRAFYNEQFF. The CDR3 DNA reads TGCAGCGTTGAAGAGGGGCGGGCGTTCTACAATGAGCAGTTCTTC.

The chain employs TRBV20-1 and TRBJ2-1; 14 bases line up with TRBD2. Germline trimming cut 3 bases from V and 7 bases from J; bases unmatched to any gene: 2. Germline V lookup: CDR1 DFQATT, CDR2 SNEGSKA (reference sequence). The CDR3 covers 14 residues. CDR3 protein: CSASGLAGGNEQFF. DNA of the CDR3: TGCAGTGCTAGCGGACTAGCGGGAGGTAATGAGCAGTTCTTC.

This clonotype was seen more than once but under ten times. The rearrangement uses TRBV5-1 and TRBJ1-1, with TRBD1 matching over 8 bases. This CDR3 is built from 13 residues. The germline V gene has CDR1 SGHRS and CDR2 YFSETQ. V trimming: 4 bases; J trimming: 4 bases; junction bases outside the gene matches: 3. CDR3: CASSAGGSTEAFF. The CDR3, as DNA: TGCGCCAGCAGCGCAGGGGGCAGCACTGAAGCTTTCTTT.

This clonotype was detected only a few times. The genes are TRBV24-1 and TRBJ2-1, with a tentative D call TRBD1 (7 bases). V was trimmed by 5 bases and J by 4 bases, leaving 11 bases between them. The CDR3 consists of 14 residues. Per germline, CDR1 KGHDR and CDR2 SFDVKD. This CDR3 is CATSAAGQYNEQFF. The DNA for the CDR3 is TGTGCCACCAGTGCCGCGGGACAGTACAATGAGCAGTTCTTC.

This clonotype appeared a few times. The rearrangement links TRBV4-2 to TRBJ1-4; D not certain. Germline V gives CDR1 LGHNA, CDR2 YNFKEQ. The CDR3 extends over 16 amino acids. Trimming removed 3 bases from V and 2 bases from J, with 13 bases in between. The CDR3 DNA is TGTGCCAGCAGCCAGGCATCAAGGGAGACTAATGAAAAACTGTTTTTT. As protein: CASSQASRETNEKLFF.

The V call is TRBV10-3, the J call TRBJ2-3; D is possibly TRBD2 (6 bases). This CDR3 spans 16 amino acids. Trimming cost V 4 bases and J 3 bases, with 17 bases left between them. Germline CDR1 ENHRY, CDR2 SYGVKD. CDR3 DNA sequence: TGTGCCATCAGTGTCTTTGCGGGACTCGGGACAGATACGCAGTATTTT. Translation: CAISVFAGLGTDTQYF.

V is TRBV5-1 and J is TRBJ1-1, with D perhaps matching TRBD1 (6 bases). The CDR3 is made up of 14 amino acids. The germline V and J ends were trimmed by 0 bases and 3 bases, with 9 bases remaining between them. CDR1 and CDR2 from the germline V gene are SGHRS and YFSETQ. The CDR3, as DNA: TGCGCCAGCAGCTTGGGGGGGCGCGACACTGAAGCTTTCTTT. Translated, it gives CASSLGGRDTEAFF.

The V gene is TRBV27, the J gene TRBJ2-7; tentatively, D is TRBD1 or TRBD2 (5 bases each). CDR1 and CDR2 (germline): MNHEY, SMNVEV (reference sequence). The CDR3 totals 13 residues. V lost 6 bases, J lost 3 bases, and 12 bases lay in between. DNA of the CDR3: TGTGCCAGCAGGGCGAGGGACCACTACGAGCAGTACTTC. This translates into CASRARDHYEQYF.

V is TRBV7-6 and J is TRBJ2-5; TRBD2 aligns across 11 bases. The CDR3 length is 14 residues. Germline assignment: CDR1 SGHVS and CDR2 FNYEAQ. CDR3 sequence: CARPSGRPQETQYF. The CDR3 DNA sequence: TGTGCTAGGCCTAGCGGGAGGCCTCAAGAGACCCAGTACTTC.

There are a few counts of this clonotype. The V call is TRBV7-6, the J call TRBJ2-6; D gene ambiguous. Germline V gene lookup returns CDR1 SGHVS and CDR2 FNYEAQ. Trimming stripped 4 bases from V and 0 bases from J, with 10 bases between. CDR3 size: 16 residues. The CDR3 region is CASSSKRVSGANVLTF. CDR3 DNA sequence: TGTGCCAGCAGCTCTAAAAGGGTCTCTGGGGCCAACGTCCTGACTTTC.

V usage is TRBV5-1 and J usage is TRBJ1-5, with 7 bases aligning to TRBD1. The CDR3 is 14 amino acids. Losses at the gene ends were 3 bases for V and 3 bases for J; bases not matched to a gene: 3. The germline V gene has CDR1 SGHRS and CDR2 YFSETQ. CDR3 in amino acids: CASSSTGNNQPQHF. The CDR3 region has the DNA TGCGCCAGCAGCTCGACAGGGAACAATCAGCCCCAGCATTTT.

The table lists this clonotype with a few counts. The rearrangement links TRBV12-3 or TRBV12-4 to TRBJ2-2, with 7 bases matching TRBD2. Trimming removed 6 bases from V and 4 bases from J; junction bases left unmatched: 11. The CDR3 consists of 16 residues. The CDR3 is CASRPFEGGPTGELFF. Here the CDR3 DNA reads TGTGCCAGCAGGCCCTTTGAGGGAGGGCCCACCGGGGAGCTGTTTTTT.

The rearrangement links TRBV7-2 to TRBJ2-2; 7 nucleotides line up with TRBD2. Germline V gene data show CDR1 as SGHTA and CDR2 as FQGNSA. V shed 1 base, J shed 5 bases, and the junction held 4 bases outside the gene matches. CDR3 length: 15 amino acids. CDR3 in amino acids: CASSLGGGRTGELFF. The CDR3 DNA reads as TGTGCCAGCAGCTTAGGGGGCGGGAGAACCGGGGAGCTGTTTTTT. Combining the CDR3 with reference TRBV7-2 and TRBJ2-2 gives the whole variable domain GAGVSQSPSNKVTEKGKDVELRCDPISGHTALYWYRQSLGQGLEFLIYFQGNSAPDKSGLPSDRFSAERTGGSVSTLTIQRTQQEDSAVYLCASSLGGGRTGELFFGEGSRLTVL.

This clonotype was observed at least ten times. This sequence joins TRBV20-1 and TRBJ2-7, with 7 bases fitting TRBD1. This CDR3 is 12 amino acids long. V lost 6 bases, J lost 2 bases, and 4 bases stayed unmatched. Germline V gene sequence: CDR1 DFQATT, CDR2 SNEGSKA (reference sequence). CDR3 coding DNA: TGCAGTGCCCTAGACAGGGCCTACGAGCAGTACTTC. It codes for CSALDRAYEQYF.

Many counts were recorded for this clonotype. The rearrangement links TRBV9 to TRBJ2-2; no reliable D call. The germline V gene has CDR1 SGDLS and CDR2 YYNGEE. The CDR3 extends over 12 amino acids. Trimming pared 5 bases from V and 3 bases from J, leaving 5 bases between. The CDR3 region has the DNA TGTGCCAGCAGTTTTCACACCGGGGAGCTGTTTTTT. This sequence encodes CASSFHTGELFF.

This chain joins TRBV18 and TRBJ1-4; D remains ambiguous. CDR3 length equals 14 residues. Germline V gives CDR1 KGHSH, CDR2 LQKENI. Deletions cut 2 bases from V and 5 bases from J, with 9 bases between. The CDR3 reads CASSPLRANEKLFF. In DNA form, the CDR3 reads TGTGCCAGCTCACCATTACGCGCAAATGAAAAACTGTTTTTT.

Many counts were recorded for this clonotype. Relative to the germline gene, one junction end is altered; a read error may explain this. This chain uses TRBV5-1 with TRBJ2-5; D is uncertain. Per the germline V gene, CDR1 is SGHRS and CDR2 is YFSETQ. CDR3 length equals 12 residues. CDR3 coding DNA: TGTGCCAGCAGCCTCCTTCAAGAGACCCAGTACTTC. This encodes CASSLLQETQYF.

J is TRBJ1-3 and V is TRBV12-3 or TRBV12-4, with no clear D. V lost 5 bases and J 2 bases, leaving 10 bases between the germline ends. The CDR3 consists of 14 residues. This CDR3 is CASSPRRAGNTIYF. The DNA for the CDR3 is TGTGCCAGCAGTCCGCGGAGGGCTGGAAACACCATATATTTT.

The chain links TRBV3-1 to TRBJ2-5; TRBD2 matches 8 bases. The junction had 9 bases not matched to a gene; V was cut back by 4 bases and J by 5 bases. CDR1 is LGHDT and CDR2 is YNNKEL in the germline V gene (reference sequence). The CDR3 runs 15 residues. The CDR3, as DNA: TGTGCCAGCAGCCCACCGGGACTAGTGGGGGAGACCCAGTACTTC. Its protein is CASSPPGLVGETQYF.

This clonotype was observed a few times. The CDR3 coding sequence is TGCGCCAGCAGCTTGGAAAGGGCAGATACGCAGTATTTT. Its translation: CASSLERADTQYF. The chain links TRBV5-1 to TRBJ2-3; D is unclear. Germline CDR1 and CDR2: SGHRS and YFSETQ. This CDR3 region has 13 residues. The ends were cut back, 0 bases at V and 4 bases at J, with 6 bases in the middle.